Described below is a single T cell receptor (beta chain) sequence and its context. Sequenced material consisted of expressed TCRB transcripts (all of the isolated RNA was reverse transcribed). Only in-frame clones appear in the TCRdb table, and some are missing; sequencing was by immunoSEQ multiplex PCR. The sample consists of 600,000 to 650,000 clones, about a sixth of them appearing once. The sample is drawn from a study of beta chain features in type 1 diabetes. A heparinised blood draw that averaged approximately 120 mL was obtained once from each donor. Between the trimmed V and J ends, which lost 0 bases and 4 bases, there was a span of 10 bases. CDR3 length: 15 residues. Germline V gene sequence: CDR1 MNHNY, CDR2 SVGAGI (reference sequence).

The clonotype originates from a young man in good health. What was sequenced was naive CD4+ T cells from blood. The rearrangement links TRBV6-6 to TRBJ1-3, with D uncertain. CDR3 protein: CASSYSEGQGNTIYF. As DNA, the CDR3 is TGTGCCAGCAGTTACTCAGAAGGTCAGGGAAACACCATATATTTT.